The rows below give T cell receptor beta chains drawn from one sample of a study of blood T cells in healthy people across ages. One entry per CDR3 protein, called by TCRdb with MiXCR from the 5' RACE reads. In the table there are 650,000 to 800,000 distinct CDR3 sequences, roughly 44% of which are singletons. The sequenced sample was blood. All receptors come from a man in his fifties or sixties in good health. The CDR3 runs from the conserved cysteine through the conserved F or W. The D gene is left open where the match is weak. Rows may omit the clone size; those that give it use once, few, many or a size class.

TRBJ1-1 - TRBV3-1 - TGTGCCAGCAGTCGATGGACAGCCACTGAAGCTTTCTTT CASSRWTATEAFF
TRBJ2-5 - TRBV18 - TGTGCCAGCTCACCACCGGGACTTGAACAGTACTTC CASSPPGLEQYF
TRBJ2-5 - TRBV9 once TGTGCCAGCAGCATAGATTTAACTGGGGAGCAGTACTTC CASSIDLTGEQYF
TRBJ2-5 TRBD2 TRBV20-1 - TGCAGTGCTCCCAGGACTAGCGGGGGGGAGACCCAGTACTTC CSAPRTSGGETQYF
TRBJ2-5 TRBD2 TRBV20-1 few TGCAGTGCTAGGAATAGCGGGGGGCAGAGAGAGACCCAGTACTTC CSARNSGGQRETQYF
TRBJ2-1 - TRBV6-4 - TGTGCCAGCAGTGACCGTAGCGACAATGAGCAGTTCTTC CASSDRSDNEQFF
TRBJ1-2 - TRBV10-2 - TGCGCCAGCAGTGAAGGCAGGCTGGGGGGTTATGGCTACACCTTC CASSEGRLGGYGYTF
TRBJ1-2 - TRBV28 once TGTGCCAGCAGTGGGGACATTTCTAACTATGGCTACACCTTC CASSGDISNYGYTF
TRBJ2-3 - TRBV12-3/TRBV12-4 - TGTGCCAGCAGCGCGACCCGGGACTCCACAGATACGCAGTATTTT CASSATRDSTDTQYF
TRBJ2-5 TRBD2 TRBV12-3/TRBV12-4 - TGTGCCAGCAGTCACCCCTTCGCCAGCGGGGCAAAAGAGACCCAGTACTTC CASSHPFASGAKETQYF
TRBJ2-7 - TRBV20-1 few TGCAGTGCTAGAGATGTGGGGGCTCCGATCTCCTACGAGCAGTACTTC CSARDVGAPISYEQYF
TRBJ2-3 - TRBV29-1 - TGCAGCGTCGGGGGTGGAGCCCAGAACACAGATACGCAGTATTTT CSVGGGAQNTDTQYF
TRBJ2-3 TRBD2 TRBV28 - TGTGCCAGCGGCCGGGGGGGAGATACGCAGTATTTT CASGRGGDTQYF
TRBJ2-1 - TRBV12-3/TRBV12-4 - TGTGCCAGCAGTTTAGGGGGATGGAATGAGCAGTTCTTC CASSLGGWNEQFF
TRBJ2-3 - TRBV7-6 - TGTGCCAGCAGCGCTAATGTCGGGGATACGCAGTATTTT CASSANVGDTQYF
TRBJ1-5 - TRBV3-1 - TGTGCCAGCAGCCAGTCCCGTTCTACGGGACACGGCCATCAGCCCCAGCATTTT CASSQSRSTGHGHQPQHF
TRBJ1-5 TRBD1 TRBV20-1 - TGCAGTGCTAGAGATGGGACAGGGGACTATCAGCCCCAGCATTTT CSARDGTGDYQPQHF
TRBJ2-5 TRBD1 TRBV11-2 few TGTGCCAGCAGCTTAGGGGGACAGACTCAAGAGACCCAGTACTTC CASSLGGQTQETQYF
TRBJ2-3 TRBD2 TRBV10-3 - TGTGCCATCAGGCTAGCGGAGGTCACAGATACGCAGTATTTT CAIRLAEVTDTQYF
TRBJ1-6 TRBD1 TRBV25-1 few TGTGCCAGCTCGGACAGGGGTTCGGGGAATTCACCCCTCCACTTT CASSDRGSGNSPLHF
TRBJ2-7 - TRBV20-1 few TGCAGTGCAAATCCTCCAGCACAATCCTCCTACGAGCAGTACTTC CSANPPAQSSYEQYF
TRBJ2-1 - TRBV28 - TGTGCCAGCGCTGTTAGTCCCTACAATGAGCAGTTCTTC CASAVSPYNEQFF
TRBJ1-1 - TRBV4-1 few TGCGCCAGCAGCTCGCGACAGTTAACTGAAGCTTTCTTT CASSSRQLTEAFF
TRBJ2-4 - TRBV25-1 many TGTGCCAGCAGTGGCGCTATGGGGTGGGACATTCAGTACTTC CASSGAMGWDIQYF